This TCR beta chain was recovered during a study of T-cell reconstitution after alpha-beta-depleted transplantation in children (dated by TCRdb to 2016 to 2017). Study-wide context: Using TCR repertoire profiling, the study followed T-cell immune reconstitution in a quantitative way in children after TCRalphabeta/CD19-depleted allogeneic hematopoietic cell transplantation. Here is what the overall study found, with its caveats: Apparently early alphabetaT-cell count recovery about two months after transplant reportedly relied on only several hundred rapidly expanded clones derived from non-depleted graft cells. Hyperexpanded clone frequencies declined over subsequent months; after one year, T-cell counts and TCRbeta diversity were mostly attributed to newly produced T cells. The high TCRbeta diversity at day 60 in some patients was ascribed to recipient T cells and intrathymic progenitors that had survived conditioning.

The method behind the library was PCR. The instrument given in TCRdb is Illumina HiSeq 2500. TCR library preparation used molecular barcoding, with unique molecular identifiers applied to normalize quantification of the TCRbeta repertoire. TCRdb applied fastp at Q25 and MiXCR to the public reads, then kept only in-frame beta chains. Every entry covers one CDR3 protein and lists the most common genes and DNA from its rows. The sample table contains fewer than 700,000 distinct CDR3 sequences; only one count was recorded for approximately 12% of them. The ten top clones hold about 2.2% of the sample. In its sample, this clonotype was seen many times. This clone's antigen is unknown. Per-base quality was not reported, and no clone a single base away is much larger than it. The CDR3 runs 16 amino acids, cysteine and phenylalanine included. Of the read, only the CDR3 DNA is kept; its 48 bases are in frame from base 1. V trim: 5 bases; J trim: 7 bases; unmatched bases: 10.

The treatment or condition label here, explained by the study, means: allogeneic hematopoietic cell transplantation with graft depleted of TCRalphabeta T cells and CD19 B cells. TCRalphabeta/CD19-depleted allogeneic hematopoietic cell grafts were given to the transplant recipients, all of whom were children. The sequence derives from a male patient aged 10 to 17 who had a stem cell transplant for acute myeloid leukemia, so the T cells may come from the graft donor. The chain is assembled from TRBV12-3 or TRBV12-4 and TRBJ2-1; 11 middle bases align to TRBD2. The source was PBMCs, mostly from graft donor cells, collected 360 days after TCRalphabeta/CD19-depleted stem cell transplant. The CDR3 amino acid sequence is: CASSPVLAGGRNEQFF. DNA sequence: TGTGCCAGCAGTCCGGTCCTAGCGGGAGGAAGGAATGAGCAGTTCTTC.